This paragraph covers one T cell receptor beta chain sequence. Its binding antigen is unknown. Within one base of it there is no much larger clone, and no base qualities were kept. The germline V gene yields SNHLY for CDR1 and FYNNEI for CDR2. The junction shows trimming of 7 bases on V and 1 base on J, plus 10 bases between the germline ends. The CDR3 runs 13 amino acids, cysteine and phenylalanine included. Just the 39-base CDR3 DNA is kept, in frame starting at base 1. This entry comes from a study of control samples from healthy donors and cancer patients (dated by TCRdb to the early 2020s). Libraries were made using the immunoSEQ multiplex PCR assay. Held by TCRdb, this immuneACCESS table contains in-frame sequences only and omits some clones. Under half of the omission traces to an unresolved V gene where checked; the cause of the rest is unknown. Here the sample has roughly 130,000 clones; approximately 90% occur a single time. Of the sample, about 3.4% falls within the top ten clones.

The material sequenced was blood. This receptor was obtained from a man aged 50 to 60 in good health. The rearrangement joined TRBV2 to TRBJ2-5; the D segment cannot be called with confidence. The CDR3 region: CASKGPIQETQYF. The nucleotides are TGTGCCAGCAAAGGACCGATCCAAGAGACCCAGTACTTC.